The sequence of this TCR beta chain was determined in a study of blood T cell repertoires in COVID-19. Study at large: PBMCs, B-cell-depleted T cells, or T cells provided the cDNA or gDNA that made up the material.

The CDR3 sequence is 17 residues long. Trimming cost V 3 bases and J 3 bases, with 15 bases left between them. CDR1 is MGHRA and CDR2 is YSYEKL in the germline V gene. As handled by the study authors: Cell counts per sample came from amplifying reference gene primers. The assay was immunoSEQ multiplex PCR, and TCRdb's table has in-frame clones only and misses some. The DNA gave D and trimming, while V, J and clone size come from that table. The sample includes approximately 45,000 clones, about 85% seen only once; the top ten take approximately 15%. The chain links TRBV4-1 to TRBJ1-6; D is unresolved. The sample was peripheral blood. The sequence was obtained from a human donor in a cohort sampled during active COVID-19. The CDR3 protein is CASSHVGRLDYNSPLHF. As DNA, the CDR3 is TGCGCCAGCAGCCATGTCGGTCGCCTTGACTATAATTCACCCCTCCACTTT.